This T cell receptor beta chain comes out of a study of tumor and adjacent non-tumor tissue in lung cancer. Study observations and caveats: Top 100 clones took a larger repertoire share in normal lung.

Three rounds of nested PCR, following a modified ARM-PCR protocol, produced the TCRbeta library. TCRdb ran MiXCR on the multiplex PCR reads and lists one entry per CDR3 protein. The data hold 85,000 to 100,000 distinct CDR3 sequences, with about 72% observed a single time. Concerning this clonotype itself: The antigen is unknown. At one end the junction does not follow the germline gene, possibly because of a read error.

No cell sorting was done before RNA was extracted from the tissue. Germline V gives CDR1 MGHRA, CDR2 YSYEKL. The CDR3 runs to 14 residues. Sequencing used lung tumor tissue. The rearrangement links TRBV4-1 to TRBJ2-7; tentative D call: TRBD1 (6 bases). This receptor was identified in a man aged 55 to 70 with non-small cell lung cancer. Here the CDR3 reads CAISQQTGPYEQCF. CDR3 bases: TGTGCCATCAGCCAACAGACAGGCCCTTACGAGCAGTGCTTC.